These 30 T cell receptor beta chains share one sample of origin, sequenced in a study of blood T cells in healthy people across ages. Primers used in a second PCR of roughly 6 to 12 cycles were a sample-barcoded 5' primer and a J-beta primer mix. TCRdb re-called the 5' RACE reads through MiXCR, storing one row per CDR3 protein. The table has about 1 million distinct CDR3 sequences, under 45% seen once. The sequencing input was blood. All receptors come from a woman in her fifties or sixties in good health.

The CDR3 nucleotides are TGTGCCAGCAGCGACAGGGTCGGGGAGCAGTACTTC. Protein: CASSDRVGEQYF. The chain uses TRBV9 and TRBJ2-7; perhaps TRBD1 as D (6 bases). Between the trimmed V and J ends, which lost 3 bases and 7 bases, there was a span of 11 bases. CDR3 length: 12 amino acids. Germline CDR1 is SGDLS and CDR2 is YYNGEE.

CDR3 bases: TGTGCCAGCAGCCACGGCGCGGATGAGCAGTTCTTC. It specifies CASSHGADEQFF. This sequence joins TRBV7-3 and TRBJ2-1; D uncertain. V dropped 5 bases and J dropped 8 bases, with 10 bases sitting between them. Germline CDR1 is SGHTA and CDR2 is FQGTGA. The length of the CDR3 is 12 residues. The full variable domain, rest sourced from reference TRBV7-3 and TRBJ2-1, is GAGVSQTPSNKVTEKGKYVELRCDPISGHTALYWYRQSLGQGPEFLIYFQGTGAADDSGLPNDRFFAVRPEGSVSTLKIQRTERGDSAVYLCASSHGADEQFFGPGTRLTVL.

CDR3 region: CAISEGRTGNYGYTF. The CDR3 coding sequence is TGTGCCATCAGTGAGGGAAGGACAGGGAACTATGGCTACACCTTC. V is TRBV10-3 and J is TRBJ1-2, with 8 positions matching TRBD1. The trim removed 2 bases at V and 2 bases at J, leaving 4 bases unmatched. The V gene's germline CDR1 is ENHRY and CDR2 SYGVKD. The CDR3 loop spans 15 amino acids.

The rearrangement joins TRBV5-1 to TRBJ1-6; no clear D. V shed 0 bases and J shed 1 base, with 14 bases lying between them. The CDR3 runs 18 residues. CDR1 and CDR2 from the germline V gene are SGHRS and YFSETQ. Here the CDR3 DNA reads TGCGCCAGCAGCTTGGGGCAAAGGACCCCTTCCTATAATTCACCCCTCCACTTT. Its protein product is CASSLGQRTPSYNSPLHF.

This clonotype turned up a few times. The chain employs TRBV7-2 and TRBJ2-7; unclear D gene. In germline, CDR1 is SGHTA, CDR2 FQGNSA. The CDR3 is 14 amino acids. V gave up 4 bases and J gave up 2 bases, with 12 bases separating them. The CDR3 loop reads CASSYGSRPYEQYF. CDR3 nucleotide sequence: TGTGCCAGCAGCTATGGATCTAGGCCCTACGAGCAGTACTTC.

This sequence joins TRBV27 and TRBJ1-1; D not resolved. The CDR3 totals 13 residues. The V gene's germline CDR1 is MNHEY and CDR2 SMNVEV (reference sequence). V dropped 3 bases and J dropped 4 bases, with 9 bases sitting between them. Here the CDR3 reads CASSLRTSTEAFF. The CDR3 region has the DNA TGTGCCAGCAGTTTGAGAACGAGCACTGAAGCTTTCTTT.

The J gene is TRBJ1-5, the V gene TRBV20-1; TRBD1 might be the D (6 bases). CDR1 and CDR2 (germline): DFQATT, SNEGSKA (reference sequence). CDR3 size: 16 residues. Between the trimmed V and J ends, which lost 2 bases and 0 bases, there was a span of 14 bases. As DNA, the CDR3 is TGCAGTGCTAGAACCACAGGGCTTTATAGCAATCAGCCCCAGCATTTT. Protein sequence: CSARTTGLYSNQPQHF.

The gene calls are TRBV28 and TRBJ2-5, with TRBD2 matching 12 bases. The V segment lost 5 bases and the J segment 5 bases; nucleotides outside the gene matches: 6. The CDR3 is 15 residues long. Germline CDR1 reads MDHEN; CDR2 reads SYDVKM. For the CDR3, the DNA is TGTGCCAGCAGTCCCGTGGGACTAGCGGGTGAGACCCAGTACTTC. It is translated as CASSPVGLAGETQYF.

The chain employs TRBV27 and TRBJ2-3; 7 bases are a match to TRBD2. The germline V gene has CDR1 MNHEY and CDR2 SMNVEV (reference sequence). The CDR3 covers 15 residues. V was pared by 4 bases and J by 2 bases, with 6 bases of the junction left unmatched. The CDR3 DNA is TGTGCCAGCAGTTCTCCGGGACTATCCACAGATACGCAGTATTTT. This encodes CASSSPGLSTDTQYF.

A word on this clonotype: This may stem from a read error, because a much larger clone lies one nucleotide away. The chain uses TRBV7-9 and TRBJ2-1; no clear D. The length of the CDR3 is 16 residues. V lost 7 bases and J lost 0, with 16 bases in between. Germline-derived CDR1 and CDR2 are SEHNR and FQNEAQ (reference sequence). CDR3: CASTLHLITSYNEQFF. CDR3 sequence (DNA): TGTGCCAGCACCCTCCATCTAATAACCTCCTACAATGAGCAGTTCTTC.

In nucleotides, the CDR3 is TGCGCCAGCAGCCAAGATCCGTCCCGGGGGGGGCCTTACAATGAGCAGTTCTTC. Encoded protein: CASSQDPSRGGPYNEQFF. The V and J genes are TRBV4-1 and TRBJ2-1, with 8 bases that match TRBD2. Trimming cost V 0 bases and J 4 bases; bases outside gene matches: 11. The CDR3 runs 18 residues. Germline V gene lookup returns CDR1 MGHRA and CDR2 YSYEKL.

This chain joins TRBV29-1 and TRBJ2-7, with 8 bases that match TRBD2. Germline V CDR1 and CDR2: SQVTM, ANQGSEA. The CDR3 contains 14 residues. V was clipped by 4 bases and J by 3 bases; unmatched bases: 8. The CDR3 is CSVGVSGTIYEQYF. CDR3 bases: TGCAGCGTTGGAGTTAGCGGGACAATCTACGAGCAGTACTTC.

V usage is TRBV21-1 and J usage is TRBJ1-2; the table's D gene call, TRBD1, was not cross checked with the DNA. TRBV21-1 is tagged as a pseudogene. This CDR3 is 15 amino acids long. The CDR3 sequence is CASTNRPGQGNGYTF. Written as DNA, the CDR3 is TGTGCCAGCACGAACCGTCCGGGACAGGGAAATGGCTACACCTTC.

The V call is TRBV6-6, the J call TRBJ2-4; no definite D call. Judging by the DNA end, TRBJ2-7 fits better; the J call may be wrong. Germline V CDR1 and CDR2: MNHNY, SVGAGI (reference sequence). The CDR3 runs to 14 residues. CDR3 DNA: TGTGCCAGCAGTTACACGGAGAATGCCTACGAGCAGTACTTC. Translation: CASSYTENAYEQYF.

The chain joins TRBV10-3 to TRBJ2-4, with D possibly TRBD1 on 6 matching bases. The J call may be mistaken, given a closer DNA end match to TRBJ2-7. CDR1 and CDR2 from the germline V gene are ENHRY and SYGVKD. The CDR3 has 12 amino acids. CDR3: CAISDRGYEQYF. The DNA for the CDR3 is TGTGCCATCAGTGACAGGGGTTACGAGCAGTACTTC.

The chain combines TRBV27 with TRBJ2-4, with D perhaps matching TRBD1 (6 bases). The tail of the sequence fits TRBJ2-7 better, so the J call may be wrong. Germline CDR1 reads MNHEY; CDR2 reads SMNVEV (reference sequence). This CDR3 has 17 residues. CDR3 loop: CASSDLRQDVIPYEQYF. The CDR3 nucleotides read TGTGCCAGCAGTGACCTTAGACAGGATGTCATCCCCTACGAGCAGTACTTC.

The V and J genes are TRBV12-3 or TRBV12-4 and TRBJ1-4; D call uncertain. V gave up 0 bases and J gave up 7 bases, with 9 bases separating them. The CDR3 extends over 14 amino acids. The chain's CDR3 is CASSLASLGEKLFF. CDR3 nucleotide sequence: TGTGCCAGCAGTTTAGCCAGTCTCGGTGAAAAACTGTTTTTT.

On this clonotype itself: Being one base from a much bigger clone, this may be a read error. The chain has TRBV7-2 and TRBJ2-5; 8 bases are shared with TRBD2. The J call may be faulty, since TRBJ2-1 better matches the DNA end. Per germline, CDR1 SGHTA and CDR2 FQGNSA. The CDR3 length is 15 residues. CDR3 DNA sequence: TGTGCCAGCAGCCAGGCGGGGGGAGGACAAGAGACCCAGTTCTTC. As protein: CASSQAGGGQETQFF.

There are many counts of this clonotype. The V call is TRBV27, the J call TRBJ2-3, with D uncertain. This CDR3 is 17 amino acids long. Germline values: CDR1 MNHEY, CDR2 SMNVEV (reference sequence). V was trimmed by 0 bases and J by 3 bases, leaving 16 bases between them. Here the CDR3 DNA reads TGTGCCAGCAGTTTATCGGCCGGGTTTTTAGGTACAGATACGCAGTATTTT. Protein product: CASSLSAGFLGTDTQYF.

V gene TRBV27 combines with J gene TRBJ2-1; no clear D. Trimming took off 1 base at V and 7 bases at J, with 20 bases between the two ends. Germline CDR1 reads MNHEY; CDR2 reads SMNVEV (reference sequence). This CDR3 is built from 17 residues. The CDR3 DNA reads TGTGCCAGCAGTTTATTACGAGGCAGCCTAGTATCGAATGAGCAGTTCTTC. This translates into CASSLLRGSLVSNEQFF.

This clonotype was detected a few times. The V call is TRBV20-1, the J call TRBJ2-6, with D perhaps given as TRBD1 or TRBD2 (5 bases each). Looked up from germline, CDR1 is DFQATT and CDR2 is SNEGSKA (reference sequence). The CDR3 runs to 13 residues. Trimming took 3 bases from V and 2 from J, leaving 5 bases between them. The CDR3 nucleotides read TGCAGTGCTAGGGGGGCTGGGGCCAACGTCCTGACTTTC. Protein product: CSARGAGANVLTF.

The chain couples TRBV27 to TRBJ2-1; D call uncertain. The germline V gene encodes CDR1 MNHEY and CDR2 SMNVEV (reference sequence). Trimming left V 3 bases short and J 12 bases short, with 18 bases between. CDR3 length: 14 amino acids. The CDR3 coding sequence is TGTGCCAGCAGTTTTTTGGGCAGGAAGGAAGGGCAGTTCTTC. Protein: CASSFLGRKEGQFF.

V is TRBV27 and J is TRBJ2-7; 9 bases match TRBD2. V gave up 5 bases and J gave up 3 bases; unmatched junction bases: 11. CDR3 length: 16 amino acids. Germline CDR1 is MNHEY and CDR2 is SMNVEV (reference sequence). CDR3 residues: CASSRAVASGNYEQYF. The CDR3 nucleotides are TGTGCCAGCAGTCGGGCCGTGGCTAGCGGGAACTACGAGCAGTACTTC.

This clonotype was seen once. The chain employs TRBV29-1 and TRBJ1-2; D is perhaps TRBD1 (6 bases). Trimming pared 4 bases from V and 3 bases from J, leaving 15 bases between. CDR3 size: 14 residues. Germline V CDR1 and CDR2: SQVTM, ANQGSEA. The CDR3 is CSVGAGQGDYGYTF. CDR3 bases: TGCAGCGTTGGGGCGGGACAAGGGGACTATGGCTACACCTTC. Looking up the rest from reference TRBV29-1 and TRBJ1-2 gives the full variable domain: SAVISQKPSRDICQRGTSLTIQCQVDSQVTMMFWYRQQPGQSLTLIATANQGSEATYESGFVIDKFPISRPNLTFSTLTVSNMSPEDSSIYLCSVGAGQGDYGYTFGSGTRLTVV.

This clonotype was observed at least ten times. The chain combines TRBV7-3 with TRBJ2-3, with TRBD1 identical over 9 bases. CDR3 length: 15 amino acids. Losses at the gene ends were 3 bases for V and 2 bases for J; bases not matched to a gene: 3. The germline V gene encodes CDR1 SGHTA and CDR2 FQGTGA. The CDR3 loop reads CASSLGQGITDTQYF. The CDR3 nucleotides read TGTGCCAGCAGCTTGGGACAGGGTATCACAGATACGCAGTATTTT.

This clonotype showed up just a few times. The chain carries TRBV20-1 and TRBJ2-3; D gene ambiguous. V was trimmed by 0 bases and J by 2 bases, leaving 6 bases between them. This CDR3 contains 13 residues. Germline V gene sequence: CDR1 DFQATT, CDR2 SNEGSKA (reference sequence). The CDR3 protein is CSARDLFTDTQYF. DNA of the CDR3: TGCAGTGCTAGAGATCTGTTCACAGATACGCAGTATTTT.

This CDR3 reads CASSLRGENYGYTF. For the CDR3, the DNA is TGTGCCAGCAGCCTCCGGGGGGAGAACTATGGCTACACCTTC. V is TRBV3-1 and J is TRBJ1-2, with a weak D call TRBD1 (5 bases). This CDR3 spans 14 amino acids. Germline V CDR1 and CDR2: LGHDT, YNNKEL (reference sequence). V dropped 4 bases and J dropped 2 bases, with 11 bases sitting between them.

There are a few counts of this clonotype. This rearrangement joins TRBV28 to TRBJ1-2, with TRBD1 matching over 8 bases. The junction had 4 bases not matched to a gene; V was cut back by 3 bases and J by 4 bases. The length of the CDR3 is 14 residues. Germline CDR1 reads MDHEN; CDR2 reads SYDVKM. Here the CDR3 reads CASSLGDRIYGYTF. The CDR3 region has the DNA TGTGCCAGCAGTTTGGGGGACAGGATCTATGGCTACACCTTC.

This rearrangement joins TRBV29-1 to TRBJ2-6; D uncertain. This CDR3 is built from 17 residues. Trimming left V 5 bases short and J 0 bases short, with 17 bases between. The V gene's germline CDR1 is SQVTM and CDR2 ANQGSEA. CDR3 sequence: CSVYMGRTNSGANVLTF. The CDR3 DNA reads as TGCAGCGTTTATATGGGCCGAACAAACTCTGGGGCCAACGTCCTGACTTTC.

This clonotype turned up a few times. The chain uses TRBV20-1 and TRBJ2-7, with D possibly TRBD2 on 7 matching bases. Trimming pared 6 bases from V and 3 bases from J, leaving 15 bases between. The CDR3 runs 13 residues. Looked up from germline, CDR1 is DFQATT and CDR2 is SNEGSKA (reference sequence). The CDR3 nucleotides are TGCAGTGCCCAAGAGGGGGGGCGCTACGAGCAGTACTTC. This encodes CSAQEGGRYEQYF.